Presented here are 22 T cell receptor beta chains from one specimen sequenced in a study of human T cells and chemical hapten exposure. Each CDR3 protein is one row after TCRdb ran MiXCR on the RACE reads. This table holds a few hundred thousand distinct CDR3 sequences, 4.8% found once. Stated time point: patch test 1, 2 weeks after DPC sensitization. Treatment denoted: therapeutic diphenylcyclopropenone sensitization with weekly scalp DPC. Here the sequenced sample was whole blood, taken in connection with sensitization to the hapten diphenylcyclopropenone (DPC). The receptors were sampled from a woman between 45 and 60 years old with alopecia areata. Some clones in this sample may be carry-over from other donors' samples.

The chain combines TRBV29-1 with TRBJ2-5, with 8 positions matching TRBD1. The CDR3 spans 14 residues. V was clipped by 7 bases and J by 5 bases; unmatched bases: 12. Germline V lookup: CDR1 SQVTM, CDR2 ANQGSEA. Written as DNA, the CDR3 is TGCAGCGGGACGCCGGGACAGGTTTCGGAGACCCAGTACTTC. This gives the protein CSGTPGQVSETQYF. The variable domain in full, completed from reference TRBV29-1 and TRBJ2-5, reads SAVISQKPSRDICQRGTSLTIQCQVDSQVTMMFWYRQQPGQSLTLIATANQGSEATYESGFVIDKFPISRPNLTFSTLTVSNMSPEDSSIYLCSGTPGQVSETQYFGPGTRLLVL.

This clonotype was observed at least ten times. The gene calls are TRBV7-2 and TRBJ1-2, with D unresolved. V was shortened by 5 bases and J by 2 bases, with 6 bases between the two germline ends. The length of the CDR3 is 12 residues. CDR1 is SGHTA, CDR2 FQGNSA, per germline. The CDR3 region has the DNA TGTGCCAGCAGCCCGAAGAACTATGGCTACACCTTC. Protein sequence: CASSPKNYGYTF.

This clonotype was picked up many times. CDR3 nucleotide sequence: TGTGCCAGCAGCTTAGATGGGACAGGCCTTAGGGAGCTGTTTTTT. It codes for CASSLDGTGLRELFF. The chain recombines TRBV7-2 with TRBJ2-2; TRBD1 aligns across 8 bases. Unmatched junction bases numbered 7, after V lost 1 base and J lost 9 bases. The CDR3 runs to 15 residues. Germline values: CDR1 SGHTA, CDR2 FQGNSA.

There are a few counts of this clonotype. The chain carries TRBV7-2 and TRBJ2-3; 9 bases fit TRBD2. The CDR3 has 17 amino acids. The J segment lost 4 bases and the V segment lost 5 bases, leaving 13 bases of the junction unmatched. From germline, CDR1 is SGHTA and CDR2 FQGNSA. The CDR3 reads CASSRSGTSYAPDTQYF. CDR3 coding DNA: TGTGCCAGCAGCCGTTCCGGGACTAGCTATGCCCCAGATACGCAGTATTTT.

This clonotype was counted once. A read error is possible here, since a much larger clone lies one base away. The chain joins TRBV12-5 to TRBJ2-5; D is perhaps TRBD1 or TRBD2 (6 bases each). The V gene's germline CDR1 is LGHNT and CDR2 FRNRAP. CDR3 length equals 13 residues. The V end was cut by 7 bases, the J end by 5 bases, with 14 bases between. CDR3 DNA: TGTGCTAGTGTCCTGGACGGGGGCGAGACCCAGTACTTC. Protein: CASVLDGGETQYF.

This clonotype was detected many times. This CDR3 reads CASSSGTDITDTQYF. CDR3 coding DNA: TGTGCCAGCAGCTCTGGGACGGATATCACAGATACGCAGTATTTT. V is TRBV7-8 and J is TRBJ2-3, with D perhaps assigned TRBD1 or TRBD2 (5 bases each). V was clipped by 4 bases and J by 2 bases, with 13 bases between them. Germline CDR1 is SGHVS and CDR2 is FQNEAQ. The CDR3 consists of 15 residues. Based on the CDR3 plus reference TRBV7-8 and TRBJ2-3, the full variable domain is GAGVSQSPRYKVAKRGQDVALRCDPISGHVSLFWYQQALGQGPEFLTYFQNEAQLDKSGLPSDRFFAERPEGSVSTLKIQRTQQEDSAVYLCASSSGTDITDTQYFGPGTRLTVL.

On this clonotype: It may be a read error: a sequence one base away is much more abundant. The chain recombines TRBV27 with TRBJ2-7, with 9 nucleotides matching TRBD2. This CDR3 is 12 amino acids long. CDR1 and CDR2 from the germline V gene are MNHEY and SMNVEV (reference sequence). CDR3 sequence: CASGGTSNERYF. DNA for the CDR3: TGTGCCAGCGGGGGGACTAGCAACGAGCGGTACTTC.

This clonotype was counted many times. This chain links TRBV5-5 with TRBJ2-3; D assignment may be TRBD1 or TRBD2 (7 bases each). From germline, CDR1 is SGHKS and CDR2 YYEKEE (reference sequence). Trimming cost V 2 bases and J 6 bases, with 16 bases left between them. This CDR3 contains 15 residues. CDR3 region: CASSLSGTEGDTQYF. In nucleotides, the CDR3 is TGTGCCAGCAGCTTAAGCGGGACAGAGGGCGATACGCAGTATTTT.

This clonotype showed up many times. The chain joins TRBV5-6 to TRBJ2-7; D is perhaps TRBD1 (6 bases). The CDR3 consists of 14 residues. V lost 4 bases, J lost 5 bases, and 16 bases lay in between. Germline loops: CDR1 SGHDT, CDR2 YYEEEE. The CDR3 DNA sequence: TGTGCCAGCAGCCAGTTGTCCAGGGGAAACGAGCAGTACTTC. This encodes CASSQLSRGNEQYF. The variable domain in full, completed from reference TRBV5-6 and TRBJ2-7, reads DAGVTQSPTHLIKTRGQQVTLRCSPKSGHDTVSWYQQALGQGPQFIFQYYEEEERQRGNFPDRFSGHQFPNYSSELNVNALLLGDSALYLCASSQLSRGNEQYFGPGTRLTVT.

This sequence joins TRBV30 and TRBJ1-5, with D possibly matching TRBD1 (6 bases). Between the trimmed V and J ends, which lost 5 bases and 1 base, there was a span of 9 bases. The CDR3 contains 13 residues. Germline-derived CDR1 and CDR2 are GTSNPN and SVGIG (reference sequence). The CDR3 spells CAWGGRSNQPQHF. DNA of the CDR3: TGTGCCTGGGGGGGCAGAAGCAATCAGCCCCAGCATTTT. Combining the CDR3 with reference TRBV30 and TRBJ1-5 gives the whole variable domain SQTIHQWPATLVQPVGSPLSLECTVEGTSNPNLYWYRQAAGRGLQLLFYSVGIGQISSEVPQNLSASRPQDRQFILSSKKLLLSDSGFYLCAWGGRSNQPQHFGDGTRLSIL.

This clonotype was picked up many times. This sequence joins TRBV6-2 or TRBV6-3 and TRBJ1-2; D ambiguous. CDR1 and CDR2 from the germline V gene are MNHEY and SVGEGT. The CDR3 loop spans 14 amino acids. V lost 5 bases to trimming and J lost 2 bases, with 12 bases between them. The CDR3 DNA reads as TGTGCCAGCAGTCGGGCAGGCGGAAACTATGGCTACACCTTC. Residues: CASSRAGGNYGYTF.

This clonotype was recorded many times. The J gene is TRBJ2-1, the V gene TRBV27, with 7 bases that match TRBD2. Looked up from germline, CDR1 is MNHEY and CDR2 is SMNVEV (reference sequence). The CDR3 totals 15 residues. Germline trimming cut 7 bases from V and 9 bases from J; bases unmatched to any gene: 15. CDR3 DNA: TGTGCCAGCAACCGAAACCCCAGCGGGATCAGTGAGCAGTTCTTC. Its translation: CASNRNPSGISEQFF.

This clonotype has a handful of counts. The chain uses TRBV4-3 and TRBJ2-5; D gene unclear. This CDR3 is built from 15 residues. Germline V gene data show CDR1 as LGHNA and CDR2 as YSLEER. V was pared by 1 base and J by 2 bases, with 11 bases between. The CDR3 DNA is TGCGCCAGCAGCCAAGGGGCTGGCAATCAAGAGACCCAGTACTTC. This codes for CASSQGAGNQETQYF.

The gene calls are TRBV6-2 or TRBV6-3 and TRBJ2-5, with D perhaps TRBD2 (6 bases). V was shortened by 2 bases and J by 5 bases, with 18 bases between the two germline ends. The CDR3 runs to 16 residues. From germline, CDR1 is MNHEY and CDR2 SVGEGT. The CDR3 reads CASSYGQAGSRETQYF. CDR3 DNA: TGTGCCAGCAGTTACGGTCAGGCGGGATCGAGGGAGACCCAGTACTTC.

The gene calls are TRBV28 and TRBJ2-7; a possible D gene is TRBD1 (6 bases). CDR3 length: 15 amino acids. With 6 bases removed from V and 2 bases from J, the gap between germline ends came to 17 bases. In germline, CDR1 is MDHEN, CDR2 SYDVKM. The CDR3 nucleotides are TGTGCCAGCAGAAAACCGGGACAAGGGACCTACGAGCAGTACTTC. This codes for CASRKPGQGTYEQYF.

This clonotype was detected only a few times. The chain joins TRBV7-2 to TRBJ2-5; D unclear. The germline gives CDR1 SGHTA, CDR2 FQGNSA. Trimming left V 0 bases short and J 2 bases short, with 7 bases between. The CDR3 has 14 amino acids. Here the CDR3 DNA reads TGTGCCAGCAGCTTAGCTAGTGCGCAAGAGACCCAGTACTTC. As protein: CASSLASAQETQYF.

This clonotype was seen a handful of times. V usage is TRBV12-3 or TRBV12-4 and J usage is TRBJ1-2; D gene uncertain. The V and J ends lost 8 bases and 1 base respectively, with 17 bases between them. The CDR3 has 15 amino acids. CDR3 in DNA: TGTGCCAGCCGGGATTATACAGCGCGTAACTATGGCTACACCTTC. It is translated as CASRDYTARNYGYTF.

This clonotype showed up many times. The chain couples TRBV5-1 to TRBJ1-1; 8 nucleotides line up with TRBD1. Trimming took 2 bases from V and 4 from J; bases not matched to a gene: 1. Germline CDR1 is SGHRS and CDR2 is YFSETQ. The CDR3 is made up of 13 amino acids. CDR3 DNA sequence: TGCGCCAGCAGCTTTACAGGGGGCACTGAAGCTTTCTTT. It encodes CASSFTGGTEAFF.

This clonotype was recorded at least ten times. The V and J genes are TRBV27 and TRBJ2-1, with 7 nucleotides matching TRBD2. CDR1 MNHEY and CDR2 SMNVEV come from the germline V gene (reference sequence). The J segment lost 4 bases and the V segment lost 5 bases, leaving 11 bases of the junction unmatched. CDR3 length: 16 amino acids. The CDR3 here is CASSPRWLAEYNEQFF. CDR3 in DNA: TGTGCCAGCAGTCCCCGGTGGCTAGCGGAGTACAATGAGCAGTTCTTC.

This clonotype came up many times. This sequence joins TRBV20-1 and TRBJ1-5, with D unclear. CDR1 and CDR2 from the germline V gene are DFQATT and SNEGSKA (reference sequence). The CDR3 sequence is 14 residues long. Trimming pared 3 bases from V and 2 bases from J, leaving 11 bases between. This CDR3 reads CSARGDRGNQPQHF. The CDR3 nucleotides read TGCAGTGCTAGGGGTGATCGCGGCAATCAGCCCCAGCATTTT.

The table lists this clonotype with many counts. The rearrangement joins TRBV12-3 or TRBV12-4 to TRBJ2-1; D remains ambiguous. Trimming cost V 4 bases and J 8 bases, with 12 bases left between them. This CDR3 has 13 residues. The CDR3 here is CASSSGFADEQFF. The CDR3 nucleotides read TGTGCCAGCAGTTCCGGGTTTGCGGATGAGCAGTTCTTC.

In its sample, this clonotype was seen many times. The chain has TRBV4-2 and TRBJ1-5, with a possible D match to TRBD1 (5 bases). The ends were cut back, 0 bases at V and 5 bases at J, with 11 bases in the middle. Germline values: CDR1 LGHNA, CDR2 YNFKEQ. This CDR3 has 15 residues. CDR3 in DNA: TGTGCCAGCAGCCAAGAGGACCAGGGCTATCAGCCCCAGCATTTT. It yields the protein CASSQEDQGYQPQHF.